This T cell receptor beta chain appears in the sequencing data of a study of T-cell reconstitution after alpha-beta-depleted transplantation in children. Findings and caveats of the study: Reports say that about two months after transplant, the alpha-beta T cells came out of several hundred graft clones that had expanded.

Unique molecular identifiers were built into the TCRbeta library. TCRdb re-analysed the PCR reads in MiXCR, keeping a single row per CDR3 protein. The sample lists about 600,000 distinct CDR3 sequences, about 21% occurring once. The CDR3 loop spans 15 amino acids. CDR1 is SGHTA and CDR2 is FQGNSA in the germline V gene. This clonotype occurred a few times. No antigen is known for it. The junction departs from germline at one end; a sequencing error may be responsible. The chain carries TRBV7-2 and TRBJ2-1; 12 positions agree with TRBD2. The receptor was isolated from a boy under three years old who had a stem cell transplant for acute myeloid leukemia, so the T cells may come from the graft donor. This specimen consisted of PBMCs, mostly from graft donor cells, obtained 360 days after TCRalphabeta/CD19-depleted stem cell transplant. The CDR3 coding sequence is TGTGCCAGCAGCCTAGCGGGGGGGTACTACAATGAGCAGTTCTTC. Amino acids: CASSLAGGYYNEQFF.